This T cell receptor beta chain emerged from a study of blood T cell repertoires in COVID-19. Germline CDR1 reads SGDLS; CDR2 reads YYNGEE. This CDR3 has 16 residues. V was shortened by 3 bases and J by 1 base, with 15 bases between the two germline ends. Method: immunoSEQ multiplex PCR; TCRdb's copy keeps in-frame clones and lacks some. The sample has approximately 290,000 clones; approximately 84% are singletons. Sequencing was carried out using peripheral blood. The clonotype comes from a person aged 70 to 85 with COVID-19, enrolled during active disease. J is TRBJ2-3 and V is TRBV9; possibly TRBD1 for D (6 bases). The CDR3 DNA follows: TGTGCCAGCAGCGCACAGGGCGGCGGCGGCACAGATACGCAGTATTTT. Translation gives CASSAQGGGGTDTQYF.